One T cell receptor (beta chain) is described in this entry. At one end, the junction sequence differs from germline, possibly due to a read error. Here immunoSEQ multiplex PCR was the method, and the copy in TCRdb shows in-frame clones only, minus some. The data contain about 110,000 clones, more than 60% of them seen just once; the ten biggest clones take up around 20%. This entry comes from a study of blood T cell repertoires in COVID-19. As for the study in general: Researchers got acute and convalescent COVID-19 samples from the United States, Italy and Spain. Sources were T cells, B-cell-depleted T cells, or PBMCs; the material itself was cDNA or gDNA.

The CDR3 has 14 residues. CDR1 is MNHNS and CDR2 is SASEGT in the germline V gene. The genes are TRBV6-1 and TRBJ1-4; no clear D. This receptor was identified in a man aged 70-80 years with active or convalescent COVID-19. The sample consisted of peripheral blood. In DNA, the CDR3 is TGTGCCAGCGGTGAGCGGGGTGCTAATGAAAAACTGTTTTTT. It codes for CASGERGANEKLFF.